Below, 30 T cell receptor beta chains from the same sample are listed, as sequenced in a study of T cells in Graves' hyperthyroidism and ophthalmopathy. RNA transcripts yielded amplified TCR beta CDR3 regions. HTBI primers were the set used in a first-round RT-PCR of the TCR CDR3. Using its own MiXCR run on the multiplex PCR reads, TCRdb lists one record per CDR3 protein. The table shows a few hundred thousand distinct CDR3 sequences, with roughly 15% occurring only once. The material sequenced was blood. Every receptor here comes from a woman aged 40 to 50 with Graves' ophthalmopathy.

The CDR3, as DNA: TGTGCCACCAGCAGAGGTGGCTCTGGGGCCAACGTCCTGACTTTC. It translates to CATSRGGSGANVLTF. This rearrangement joins TRBV15 to TRBJ2-6, with no clear D. Germline lookup yields CDR1 LNHNV and CDR2 YYDKDF (reference sequence). The CDR3 loop spans 15 amino acids. Trimming cost V 1 base and J 0 bases, with 4 bases left between them.

The chain uses TRBV6-1 and TRBJ2-5, with D possibly called TRBD1 or TRBD2 (5 bases each). The V end lost 6 bases, the J end lost 2 bases, and 16 bases lay between the germline ends. The CDR3 runs to 15 residues. Germline loops: CDR1 MNHNS, CDR2 SASEGT. Written as DNA, the CDR3 is TGTGCCAGCAGCCCAGCTGGGGGACGTCAAGAGACCCAGTACTTC. Its translation is CASSPAGGRQETQYF.

The V and J genes are TRBV29-1 and TRBJ2-7, with a tentative D call TRBD2 (6 bases). The CDR3 sequence is 16 residues long. The V gene lost 2 bases and the J gene lost 3 bases, with 20 bases spanning the gap. Germline loops: CDR1 SQVTM, CDR2 ANQGSEA. Here the CDR3 reads CSVEREVQGLVYEQYF. Written as DNA, the CDR3 is TGCAGCGTTGAAAGGGAAGTTCAGGGACTTGTCTACGAGCAGTACTTC.

This clonotype was recorded many times. This chain joins TRBV28 and TRBJ1-1, with D tentatively TRBD1 (5 bases). Trimming removed 8 bases at V and 0 bases at J, with 16 bases between. This CDR3 is built from 15 residues. Per germline, CDR1 MDHEN and CDR2 SYDVKM. In nucleotides, the CDR3 is TGTGCCAGCTCCCCTCGGACACTAATGAACACTGAAGCTTTCTTT. It translates to CASSPRTLMNTEAFF.

The chain combines TRBV2 with TRBJ2-1; D call uncertain. The V gene's germline CDR1 is SNHLY and CDR2 FYNNEI. V was pared by 6 bases and J by 2 bases, with 11 bases between. The CDR3 runs 14 residues. CDR3 nucleotide sequence: TGTGCCAGCAGGCGAGAAGTTACCTACAATGAGCAGTTCTTC. Its translation: CASRREVTYNEQFF. The entire variable domain, with the rest obtained from reference TRBV2 and TRBJ2-1, is as follows: EPEVTQTPSHQVTQMGQEVILRCVPISNHLYFYWYRQILGQKVEFLVSFYNNEISEKSEIFDDQFSVERPDGSNFTLKIRSTKLEDSAMYFCASRREVTYNEQFFGPGTRLTVL.

This clonotype has a count of ten or more. The chain is built from TRBV11-2 and TRBJ2-1; the D is unclear. Trimming removed 4 bases at V and 12 bases at J, with 19 bases between. Per germline, CDR1 SGHAT and CDR2 FQNNGV. The CDR3 consists of 14 residues. The CDR3 region is CASSSVTSHLGQFF. CDR3 bases: TGTGCCAGCAGCTCAGTCACTTCCCACCTAGGGCAGTTCTTC.

This clonotype was recorded many times. This chain links TRBV6-1 with TRBJ2-7; a weak D match, TRBD1 (6 bases). The germline V and J ends were trimmed by 5 bases and 3 bases, with 17 bases remaining between them. The CDR3 has 15 amino acids. Germline V gene data show CDR1 as MNHNS and CDR2 as SASEGT. The CDR3 spells CASSNPQGMVYEQYF. CDR3 sequence (DNA): TGTGCCAGCAGTAATCCACAGGGAATGGTCTACGAGCAGTACTTC.

In this sample, this clonotype turned up many times. V gene TRBV2 combines with J gene TRBJ1-2; 7 bases match TRBD1. The length of the CDR3 is 12 residues. CDR1 is SNHLY and CDR2 is FYNNEI in the germline V gene. The V gene end was trimmed by 10 bases and the J gene end by 8 bases; junction bases not matched to a gene: 10. This CDR3 reads CATGSTGTGYTF. In DNA, the CDR3 is TGTGCCACTGGGTCGACAGGGACCGGCTACACCTTC.

The chain recombines TRBV7-9 with TRBJ2-1; the match to TRBD2 covers 8 bases. The trim removed 0 bases at V and 5 bases at J, leaving 6 bases unmatched. This CDR3 region has 16 residues. Looked up from germline, CDR1 is SEHNR and CDR2 is FQNEAQ (reference sequence). DNA for the CDR3: TGTGCCAGCAGCTTAGCGGTTGCGGGAGGCCACAATGAGCAGTTCTTC. Amino acid sequence: CASSLAVAGGHNEQFF.

This clonotype was seen a handful of times. V usage is TRBV4-2 and J usage is TRBJ1-5; D unclear. Trimming cost V 6 bases and J 3 bases, with 15 bases left between them. The CDR3 length is 15 residues. CDR1 LGHNA and CDR2 YNFKEQ come from the germline V gene. The DNA of the CDR3 is TGTGCCAGCAGTCTTAGGACGGAAACCAATCAGCCCCAGCATTTT. Amino acids: CASSLRTETNQPQHF.

This clonotype was detected a few times. J is TRBJ1-2 and V is TRBV12-3 or TRBV12-4; D is unresolved. The CDR3 runs to 15 residues. Trimming cost V 3 bases and J 4 bases, with 15 bases left between them. The CDR3 DNA reads TGTGCCAGCAGTTTTGGGCCATCCCCAGGCTATGGCTACACCTTC. As protein: CASSFGPSPGYGYTF.

The rearrangement joins TRBV7-8 to TRBJ2-2, with 15 bases identical to TRBD2. The CDR3 consists of 19 residues. V trimming: 10 bases; J trimming: 4 bases; junction bases outside the gene matches: 16. From germline, CDR1 is SGHVS and CDR2 FQNEAQ. The CDR3 loop is CATRIDGLAGGLGTGELFF. Here the CDR3 DNA reads TGTGCCACCCGTATAGATGGACTAGCGGGGGGGCTCGGCACCGGGGAGCTGTTTTTT.

This clonotype was detected a few times. This sequence joins TRBV9 and TRBJ2-2; 7 bases are a match to TRBD1. This CDR3 spans 15 amino acids. J was trimmed by 7 bases and V by 3 bases; bases with no gene match: 9. Germline CDR1 is SGDLS and CDR2 is YYNGEE. CDR3 in amino acids: CASSETHRGDGELFF. CDR3 DNA: TGTGCCAGCAGCGAGACCCACAGGGGCGACGGGGAGCTGTTTTTT.

The V call is TRBV10-3, the J call TRBJ2-3, with 11 nucleotides matching TRBD2. The CDR3 spans 16 residues. The ends lost 5 bases at V and 2 bases at J; junction bases unmatched: 6. Germline V CDR1 and CDR2: ENHRY, SYGVKD. The CDR3 DNA is TGTGCCATCAGTCTAGGGACTAGCGGACTCACAGATACGCAGTATTTT. Translated: CAISLGTSGLTDTQYF.

There are many counts of this clonotype. The chain has TRBV20-1 and TRBJ2-5, with TRBD2 identical over 9 bases. The germline CDR1 and CDR2 sequences are DFQATT and SNEGSKA (reference sequence). This CDR3 region has 14 residues. The J segment lost 4 bases and the V segment lost 0 bases, leaving 3 bases of the junction unmatched. CDR3 region: CSARESGRLETQYF. CDR3 DNA sequence: TGCAGTGCTAGAGAAAGCGGGAGGCTAGAGACCCAGTACTTC.

This clonotype was recorded at least ten times. The chain employs TRBV11-2 and TRBJ1-1, with 8 positions matching TRBD1. V was pared by 5 bases and J by 4 bases, with 3 bases of the junction left unmatched. The CDR3 extends over 13 amino acids. Per germline, CDR1 SGHAT and CDR2 FQNNGV. CDR3 in amino acids: CASSTGTGTEAFF. The CDR3 region has the DNA TGTGCCAGCAGCACAGGGACAGGCACTGAAGCTTTCTTT.

This chain uses TRBV2 with TRBJ2-7, with 10 positions matching TRBD1. V was pared by 11 bases and J by 5 bases, with 9 bases of the junction left unmatched. Germline V CDR1 and CDR2: SNHLY, FYNNEI. The CDR3 contains 13 residues. CDR3 amino acids: CARGRDRGDEQYF. The CDR3 DNA is TGTGCCCGGGGGCGGGACAGGGGTGACGAGCAGTACTTC.

Many counts were recorded for this clonotype. DNA for the CDR3: TGTGCCAGCAGTTCGGGGGATGCCGGGGAGCTGTTTTTT. Protein: CASSSGDAGELFF. V and J are TRBV27 and TRBJ2-2; TRBD2 is a possible D gene (6 bases). The CDR3 extends over 13 amino acids. Germline-derived CDR1 and CDR2 are MNHEY and SMNVEV (reference sequence). Trimming cost V 4 bases and J 6 bases, with 9 bases left between them.

V usage is TRBV7-9 and J usage is TRBJ1-2; D call uncertain. This CDR3 is built from 14 residues. The germline V gene has CDR1 SEHNR and CDR2 FQNEAQ (reference sequence). V lost 5 bases and J lost 4, with 14 bases in between. The CDR3 nucleotides are TGTGCCAGCAGCCCACCGGGAGCTCCCTATGGCTACACCTTC. Protein product: CASSPPGAPYGYTF.

The genes are TRBV5-1 and TRBJ2-3, with a weak D call TRBD1 (5 bases). The CDR3 is made up of 14 amino acids. Germline CDR1 reads SGHRS; CDR2 reads YFSETQ. V was trimmed by 0 bases and J by 5 bases, leaving 10 bases between them. CDR3 nucleotide sequence: TGCGCCAGCAGCTTGGGTATGGGGCGAGATACGCAGTATTTT. It encodes CASSLGMGRDTQYF.

This clonotype was observed at least ten times. The J gene is TRBJ2-1, the V gene TRBV10-3; D perhaps matches TRBD2 (5 bases). V lost 6 bases and J lost 5, with 17 bases in between. CDR3 size: 15 residues. CDR1 is ENHRY, CDR2 SYGVKD, per germline. The CDR3 DNA reads TGTGCCATCAGACCCAGCGCCACTAGTGACAATGAGCAGTTCTTC. Translation: CAIRPSATSDNEQFF.

In this sample, this clonotype turned up many times. The genes are TRBV7-9 and TRBJ2-5; 11 positions match TRBD2. CDR1 and CDR2 (germline): SEHNR, FQNEAQ (reference sequence). V shed 6 bases, J shed 0 bases, and the junction held 9 bases outside the gene matches. This CDR3 region has 17 residues. The CDR3 loop is CASRPTGTSGYQETQYF. CDR3 in DNA: TGTGCCAGCAGACCGACCGGGACTAGCGGATACCAAGAGACCCAGTACTTC.

The J gene is TRBJ2-1, the V gene TRBV7-8; a possible D gene is TRBD2 (6 bases). Trimming pared 4 bases from V and 15 bases from J, leaving 16 bases between. This CDR3 is 12 amino acids long. The V gene's germline CDR1 is SGHVS and CDR2 FQNEAQ. CDR3 in DNA: TGTGCCAGCAGCTCCTTAACGGGAGTAGCGTTCTTC. It encodes CASSSLTGVAFF. Looking up the rest from reference TRBV7-8 and TRBJ2-1 gives the full variable domain: GAGVSQSPRYKVAKRGQDVALRCDPISGHVSLFWYQQALGQGPEFLTYFQNEAQLDKSGLPSDRFFAERPEGSVSTLKIQRTQQEDSAVYLCASSSLTGVAFFGPGTRLTVL.

This clonotype was seen a handful of times. The J gene is TRBJ2-1, the V gene TRBV12-5; 13 nucleotides match TRBD2. Trimming removed 7 bases from V and 7 bases from J; junction bases left unmatched: 4. The CDR3 spans 14 residues. Germline assignment: CDR1 LGHNT and CDR2 FRNRAP. This chain's CDR3 is CASAPGLAGNEQFF. Written as DNA, the CDR3 is TGTGCTAGTGCACCGGGACTAGCGGGAAATGAGCAGTTCTTC.

This clonotype has more than one count but fewer than ten. This chain connects TRBV28 to TRBJ2-5, with D perhaps matching TRBD2 (5 bases). There are 13 residues in the CDR3. The germline V gene encodes CDR1 MDHEN and CDR2 SYDVKM. V was clipped by 6 bases and J by 3 bases, with 11 bases between them. CDR3 DNA sequence: TGTGCCAGCAGGCAGACCGGGGAAGAGACCCAGTACTTC. Its translation: CASRQTGEETQYF. The whole variable domain, filled in from reference TRBV28 and TRBJ2-5, reads DVKVTQSSRYLVKRTGEKVFLECVQDMDHENMFWYRQDPGLGLRLIYFSYDVKMKEKGDIPEGYSVSREKKERFSLILESASTNQTSMYLCASRQTGEETQYFGPGTRLLVL.

This clonotype was counted a few times. The chain has TRBV9 and TRBJ2-3, with a weak D call TRBD1 (5 bases). Germline loops: CDR1 SGDLS, CDR2 YYNGEE. The CDR3 sequence is 14 residues long. V was trimmed by 4 bases and J by 0 bases, leaving 9 bases between them. CDR3 sequence reads: CASSPDTSTDTQYF. CDR3 coding DNA: TGTGCCAGCAGCCCGGACACCAGCACAGATACGCAGTATTTT.

V is TRBV6-1 and J is TRBJ2-7, with 7 nucleotides matching TRBD1. This CDR3 is built from 14 residues. In germline, CDR1 is MNHNS, CDR2 SASEGT. V lost 5 bases and J lost 3; bases outside the gene matches: 7. CDR3 in DNA: TGTGCCAGCAGTCCACAGGGGAAAATCTACGAGCAGTACTTC. Translated, it gives CASSPQGKIYEQYF.

This clonotype was counted only a few times. V is TRBV18 and J is TRBJ1-3; a possible D gene is TRBD1 (6 bases). The V gene lost 2 bases and the J gene lost 4 bases, with 12 bases spanning the gap. Germline assignment: CDR1 KGHSH and CDR2 LQKENI. CDR3 length: 15 amino acids. This chain's CDR3 is CASSPGEGGGNTIYF. The CDR3 DNA reads TGTGCCAGCTCACCAGGAGAAGGGGGAGGAAACACCATATATTTT.

The V and J genes are TRBV9 and TRBJ1-5, with D unclear. Germline CDR1 reads SGDLS; CDR2 reads YYNGEE. Trimming stripped 3 bases from V and 0 bases from J, with 7 bases between. This CDR3 region has 14 residues. CDR3 in amino acids: CASSAGYSNQPQHF. In nucleotides, the CDR3 is TGTGCCAGCAGCGCCGGTTATAGCAATCAGCCCCAGCATTTT. Looking up the rest from reference TRBV9 and TRBJ1-5 gives the full variable domain: DSGVTQTPKHLITATGQRVTLRCSPRSGDLSVYWYQQSLDQGLQFLIQYYNGEERAKGNILERFSAQQFPDLHSELNLSSLELGDSALYFCASSAGYSNQPQHFGDGTRLSIL.

This clonotype was detected ten times or more. This chain uses TRBV28 with TRBJ1-6, with D perhaps TRBD1 (6 bases). CDR3 length: 14 amino acids. Trimming took 8 bases from V and 10 from J, leaving 18 bases between them. Germline assignment: CDR1 MDHEN and CDR2 SYDVKM. DNA of the CDR3: TGTGCCAGCCGAGACACAGGGACGGGCTCACCCCTCCACTTT. It yields the protein CASRDTGTGSPLHF. The complete variable domain, with remaining parts taken from reference TRBV28 and TRBJ1-6, reads DVKVTQSSRYLVKRTGEKVFLECVQDMDHENMFWYRQDPGLGLRLIYFSYDVKMKEKGDIPEGYSVSREKKERFSLILESASTNQTSMYLCASRDTGTGSPLHFGNGTRLTVT.